This T cell receptor (beta chain) was documented in a study of post-analysis software for immune sequencing data. Across the whole study: Patients had relapsing-remitting, secondary progressive or progressive-relapsing multiple sclerosis; some lacked subtype. Study-wide points: Samples from one preparation batch, clustered by F measure, grouped strongly together. Five or six TRBV segments, TRBV5-6, TRBV5-1 and TRBV20-1 among them, were found more frequent in patients than controls.

About this clonotype: Its specificity is unknown.

Per the germline V gene, CDR1 is SGHAT and CDR2 is FQNNGV. This CDR3 comprises 13 residues. The V and J ends lost 1 base and 8 bases respectively, with 6 bases between them. Presence of unique molecular identifiers characterized the TCR beta cDNA libraries. Out of roughly 0.95 to 10 million T cells, some 480,000 cDNA molecules were generated. In TCRdb, the PCR reads were re-called with MiXCR into one record per CDR3 protein. The repertoire holds approximately 690,000 distinct CDR3 sequences, with more than 50% as singletons. V is TRBV11-2 and J is TRBJ1-6, with D unclear. The receptor's source is a girl between 2 and 10 years old with multiple sclerosis. Source material: blood. Written as DNA, the CDR3 is TGTGCCAGCAGCTTAGGCAGCTATTCACCCCTCCACTTT. Amino acids: CASSLGSYSPLHF.